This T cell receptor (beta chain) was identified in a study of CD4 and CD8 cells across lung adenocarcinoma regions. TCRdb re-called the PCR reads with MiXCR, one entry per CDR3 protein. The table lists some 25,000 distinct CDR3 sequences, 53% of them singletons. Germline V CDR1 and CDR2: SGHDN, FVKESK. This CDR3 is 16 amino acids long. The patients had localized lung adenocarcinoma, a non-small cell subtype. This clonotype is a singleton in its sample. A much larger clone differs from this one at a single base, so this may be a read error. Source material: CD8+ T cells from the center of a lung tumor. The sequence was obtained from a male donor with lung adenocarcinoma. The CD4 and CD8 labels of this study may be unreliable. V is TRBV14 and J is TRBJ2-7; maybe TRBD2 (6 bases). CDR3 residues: CTSSQDLPPGSYEQYF. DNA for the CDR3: TGTACCAGCAGCCAAGATCTTCCCCCCGGGAGCTACGAGCAGTACTTC. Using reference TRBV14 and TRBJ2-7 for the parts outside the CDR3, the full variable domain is EAGVTQFPSHSVIEKGQTVTLRCDPISGHDNLYWYRRVMGKEIKFLLHFVKESKQDESGMPNNRFLAERTGGTYSTLKVQPAELEDSGVYFCTSSQDLPPGSYEQYFGPGTRLTVT.